The source of this T cell receptor (gamma chain) is a study of gamma delta lymphoproliferative disorders and STAT genes. Whole-study context: At least 50 ng of genomic DNA went into each LymphoTrack Dx TCRG Assay library. Study-level findings and limits: Patient gamma repertoires clustered apart from healthy controls; delta did not.

With V trimmed by 4 bases and J by 7 bases, 4 bases remained unmatched. Looked up from germline, CDR1 is GITISATS and CDR2 is ISYDGTV (reference sequence). The length of the CDR3 is 11 residues. TCRdb reapplied CATT to the multiplex PCR reads. The table records a few thousand gamma-chain clones, roughly 12% of them present only once. The receptor sequences were amplified from genomic DNA of peripheral blood mononuclear cells. To note about this clone: Its antigen remains unknown.

This receptor was taken from a human donor in good health. The chain joins TRGV9 to TRGJ1 or TRGJ2. Assignment of the J gene here rests on matching the DNA to germline, because TCRdb gives none. The sequenced material came from blood. CDR3 amino acids: CALWDLYKKLF. In nucleotides, the CDR3 is TGTGCCTTGTGGGATTTGTATAAGAAACTCTTT.